These 32 T cell receptor beta chains originate from one sample sequenced in a study of cytomegalovirus exposure and HLA in healthy donors. The PCR employed 60 Vbeta primers together with 13 Jbeta primers. Using immunoSEQ multiplex PCR, the repertoire was profiled, and TCRdb retains in-frame clones only, with some absent. The table has roughly 200,000 clones, 85% seen once. Sample: PBMCs. These receptors were taken from a woman aged 50 to 60 in good health and CMV-seronegative.

V is TRBV9 and J is TRBJ2-7, with D unclear. Germline V gene data show CDR1 as SGDLS and CDR2 as YYNGEE. The CDR3 is 15 residues long. V was cut by 0 bases and J by 3 bases, with 13 bases left in between. This CDR3 reads CASSVGGGEFYEQYF. CDR3 DNA sequence: TGTGCCAGCAGCGTAGGCGGCGGAGAGTTCTACGAGCAGTACTTC.

The table lists this clone with a count of one. The CDR3 protein is CASTRGTIGNTIYF. As DNA, the CDR3 is TGTGCCAGCACGAGGGGGACCATTGGAAACACCATATATTTT. The chain couples TRBV28 to TRBJ1-3; TRBD1 is a possible D gene (6 bases). From germline, CDR1 is MDHEN and CDR2 SYDVKM. Trimming left V 7 bases short and J 3 bases short, with 13 bases between. This CDR3 has 14 residues.

This chain connects TRBV6-5 to TRBJ2-1; the match to TRBD1 covers 10 bases. CDR3 length: 14 residues. The junction had 4 bases not matched to a gene; V was cut back by 5 bases and J by 6 bases. Looked up from germline, CDR1 is MNHEY and CDR2 is SVGAGI. CDR3 sequence: CASSPRDRGNEQFF. The CDR3 coding sequence is TGTGCCAGCAGTCCCCGGGACAGGGGCAATGAGCAGTTCTTC.

The gene calls are TRBV4-1 and TRBJ2-7; TRBD2 matches 9 bases. This CDR3 spans 16 amino acids. With V trimmed by 1 base and J by 3 bases, 7 bases remained unmatched. Per germline, CDR1 MGHRA and CDR2 YSYEKL. This chain's CDR3 is CASSQGRGRAFYEQYF. CDR3 sequence (DNA): TGCGCCAGCAGCCAAGGACGCGGGAGGGCCTTCTACGAGCAGTACTTC.

The chain is built from TRBV2 and TRBJ1-5; TRBD1 is a possible D gene (6 bases). Trimming shortened V by 2 bases and J by 7 bases, and 12 bases separated the two germline ends. Germline lookup yields CDR1 SNHLY and CDR2 FYNNEI. This CDR3 contains 14 residues. The CDR3: CASSETQGSQPQHF. The CDR3 region has the DNA TGTGCCAGCAGTGAAACGCAGGGGAGCCAGCCCCAGCATTTT.

The chain employs TRBV29-1 and TRBJ2-3, with D perhaps TRBD2 (5 bases). The CDR3 spans 13 residues. V lost 0 bases and J lost 2, with 6 bases in between. CDR1 is SQVTM, CDR2 ANQGSEA, per germline. In nucleotides, the CDR3 is TGCAGCGTTGAAGAGACTACCACAGATACGCAGTATTTT. Its protein product is CSVEETTTDTQYF.

The chain recombines TRBV27 with TRBJ1-5, with TRBD1 matching 7 bases. The J segment lost 7 bases and the V segment lost 8 bases, leaving 14 bases of the junction unmatched. This CDR3 is built from 15 residues. CDR1 and CDR2 (germline): MNHEY, SMNVEV (reference sequence). The CDR3 loop reads CASGQKTGIHQPQHF. The CDR3, as DNA: TGTGCCAGCGGCCAGAAGACAGGGATCCACCAGCCCCAGCATTTT.

This chain links TRBV9 with TRBJ2-1; 14 positions agree with TRBD2. The CDR3 sequence is 15 residues long. The junction had 7 bases not matched to a gene; V was cut back by 2 bases and J by 12 bases. The germline V gene encodes CDR1 SGDLS and CDR2 YYNGEE. The CDR3 is CASSVGLAGVIGQFF. CDR3 nucleotides: TGTGCCAGCAGCGTGGGACTAGCGGGAGTCATTGGGCAGTTCTTC.

The chain is built from TRBV5-1 and TRBJ1-3, with 10 bases aligning to TRBD1. The trim removed 0 bases at V and 1 base at J, leaving 1 base unmatched. CDR1 and CDR2 from the germline V gene are SGHRS and YFSETQ. CDR3 length: 16 amino acids. The CDR3 loop reads CASSLGQGASGNTIYF. In DNA, the CDR3 is TGCGCCAGCAGCTTGGGACAGGGGGCTTCTGGAAACACCATATATTTT.

In this sample, this clone turned up once. The V call is TRBV7-9, the J call TRBJ2-5, with 9 nucleotides matching TRBD2. The CDR3 is made up of 14 amino acids. Germline assignment: CDR1 SEHNR and CDR2 FQNEAQ (reference sequence). The V gene end was trimmed by 11 bases and the J gene end by 3 bases; junction bases not matched to a gene: 10. CDR3 residues: CASAASGTKETQYF. The CDR3 nucleotides read TGTGCCTCTGCAGCTAGCGGGACTAAAGAGACCCAGTACTTC. The complete variable domain, with remaining parts taken from reference TRBV7-9 and TRBJ2-5, reads DTGVSQNPRHKITKRGQNVTFRCDPISEHNRLYWYRQTLGQGPEFLTYFQNEAQLEKSRLLSDRFSAERPKGSFSTLEIQRTEQGDSAMYLCASAASGTKETQYFGPGTRLLVL.

The V gene is TRBV28, the J gene TRBJ2-7; 7 bases align to TRBD1. V lost 4 bases, J lost 3 bases, and 9 bases stayed unmatched. The CDR3 totals 15 residues. Germline V CDR1 and CDR2: MDHEN, SYDVKM. As DNA, the CDR3 is TGTGCCAGCAGTTCCCCGGCAGGGGGAAACTACGAGCAGTACTTC. Its protein product is CASSSPAGGNYEQYF.

The chain carries TRBV11-2 and TRBJ2-4; D ambiguous. Germline V gene lookup returns CDR1 SGHAT and CDR2 FQNNGV. The V end lost 5 bases, the J end lost 1 base, and 9 bases lay between the germline ends. The CDR3 extends over 14 amino acids. Here the CDR3 DNA reads TGTGCCAGCAGCATTCATGTGGCCAAAAACATTCAGTACTTC. Protein sequence: CASSIHVAKNIQYF.

The chain couples TRBV19 to TRBJ2-3; 9 nucleotides match TRBD2. The germline CDR1 and CDR2 sequences are LNHDA and SQIVND (reference sequence). V dropped 3 bases and J dropped 6; count of bases not matched to a gene: 10. This CDR3 region has 16 residues. CDR3 bases: TGTGCCAGTAGTATTAGGGTAGGACTAGCGCCTGATACGCAGTATTTT. This gives the protein CASSIRVGLAPDTQYF.

The rearrangement uses TRBV7-3 and TRBJ1-1; D is perhaps TRBD1 (5 bases). The V and J ends lost 1 base and 1 base respectively, with 10 bases between them. The length of the CDR3 is 15 residues. Germline-derived CDR1 and CDR2 are SGHTA and FQGTGA. The DNA of the CDR3 is TGTGCCAGCAGCTTAAGGGGCGCAGGGAACACTGAAGCTTTCTTT. Translation gives CASSLRGAGNTEAFF.

The rearrangement links TRBV28 to TRBJ2-3, with 9 bases identical to TRBD1. Germline V gene data show CDR1 as MDHEN and CDR2 as SYDVKM. The CDR3 is made up of 15 amino acids. With V trimmed by 8 bases and J by 4 bases, 10 bases remained unmatched. The CDR3 spells CASWMGDRAADTQYF. CDR3 nucleotides: TGTGCCAGCTGGATGGGGGACAGGGCCGCAGATACGCAGTATTTT. The full variable domain, with the rest looked up from reference TRBV28 and TRBJ2-3, is DVKVTQSSRYLVKRTGEKVFLECVQDMDHENMFWYRQDPGLGLRLIYFSYDVKMKEKGDIPEGYSVSREKKERFSLILESASTNQTSMYLCASWMGDRAADTQYFGPGTRLTVL.

This chain links TRBV11-2 with TRBJ2-6; the D is unclear. The ends were cut back, 1 base at V and 1 base at J, with 11 bases in the middle. CDR3 length: 17 amino acids. Germline V gene data show CDR1 as SGHAT and CDR2 as FQNNGV. Here the CDR3 DNA reads TGTGCCAGCAGCTTAGTTGGGCCTGTGTCTGGGGCCAACGTCCTGACTTTC. As protein: CASSLVGPVSGANVLTF.

J is TRBJ2-7 and V is TRBV20-1; D call uncertain. With 3 bases removed from V and 4 bases from J, the gap between germline ends came to 4 bases. The CDR3 runs to 10 residues. CDR1 is DFQATT, CDR2 SNEGSKA, per germline (reference sequence). The CDR3 reads CSARYYEQYF. The CDR3 DNA is TGCAGTGCTAGGTATTACGAGCAGTACTTC.

The rearrangement joins TRBV5-1 to TRBJ2-4; possibly TRBD1 for D (6 bases). Germline V CDR1 and CDR2: SGHRS, YFSETQ. V was cut by 4 bases and J by 8 bases, with 16 bases left in between. The CDR3 has 14 residues. CDR3 amino acids: CASSREGGSDIQYF. The CDR3, as DNA: TGCGCCAGCAGCCGCGAAGGGGGTTCGGACATTCAGTACTTC.

The chain links TRBV21-1 to TRBJ1-2; the table's D call, TRBD1, has no DNA check behind it. TRBV21-1 is a documented pseudogene. The CDR3 spans 14 residues. The CDR3 nucleotides read TGTGCCAGCAGTGGGGCAGGGGGACGCTATGGCTACACCTTC. It encodes CASSGAGGRYGYTF.

This rearrangement joins TRBV7-2 to TRBJ2-7; the D gene is possibly TRBD1 (5 bases). Germline-derived CDR1 and CDR2 are SGHTA and FQGNSA. Between the trimmed V and J ends, which lost 0 bases and 2 bases, there was a span of 11 bases. This CDR3 is built from 15 residues. CDR3 region: CASSLAPGHPYEQYF. The CDR3 DNA reads TGTGCCAGCAGCTTAGCGCCTGGACACCCCTACGAGCAGTACTTC.

The rearrangement uses TRBV27 and TRBJ1-4, with 8 positions matching TRBD1. Germline V gene data show CDR1 as MNHEY and CDR2 as SMNVEV (reference sequence). The CDR3 contains 14 residues. V gave up 2 bases and J gave up 8 bases; unmatched junction bases: 4. In DNA form, the CDR3 reads TGTGCCAGCAGTTTACTACAGGGGGGGGAAAAACTGTTTTTT. Its protein is CASSLLQGGEKLFF.

The chain joins TRBV5-1 to TRBJ2-5, with 7 positions matching TRBD1. The CDR3 extends over 13 amino acids. The germline gives CDR1 SGHRS, CDR2 YFSETQ. The junction had 5 bases not matched to a gene; V was cut back by 4 bases and J by 5 bases. Here the CDR3 reads CASSRQGVETQYF. The CDR3 coding sequence is TGCGCCAGCAGCAGACAGGGAGTGGAGACCCAGTACTTC.

This chain connects TRBV2 to TRBJ2-5, with TRBD2 matching 14 bases. CDR3 length: 17 residues. The V and J ends lost 6 bases and 5 bases, in that order; junction bases with no gene match: 11. CDR1 SNHLY and CDR2 FYNNEI come from the germline V gene. The CDR3 sequence: CASRIRGTSGRGETQYF. CDR3 DNA sequence: TGTGCCAGCAGGATTCGGGGGACTAGCGGGAGAGGGGAGACCCAGTACTTC.

V is TRBV29-1 and J is TRBJ1-5, with a possible D match to TRBD1 (5 bases). V was pared by 5 bases and J by 4 bases, with 15 bases between. The germline gives CDR1 SQVTM, CDR2 ANQGSEA. The CDR3 runs to 14 residues. The CDR3 reads CSVFLAGGNQPQHF. CDR3 bases: TGCAGCGTTTTTCTCGCGGGGGGAAATCAGCCCCAGCATTTT.

The rearrangement links TRBV19 to TRBJ2-1; D is uncertain. The CDR3 covers 12 residues. In germline, CDR1 is LNHDA, CDR2 SQIVND (reference sequence). V was cut by 4 bases and J by 5 bases, with 6 bases left in between. The CDR3: CASSTINNEQFF. CDR3 bases: TGTGCCAGTAGTACTATCAACAATGAGCAGTTCTTC.

This chain connects TRBV27 to TRBJ2-5, with D uncertain. The J call could be wrong; TRBJ2-7 is a better fit for the DNA end. The CDR3 is made up of 16 amino acids. Germline loops: CDR1 MNHEY, CDR2 SMNVEV (reference sequence). The CDR3 region is CASSLQAQFSSYEQYF. In nucleotides, the CDR3 is TGTGCCAGCAGTTTACAGGCACAGTTCTCTTCCTACGAGCAGTACTTC.

This rearrangement joins TRBV27 to TRBJ2-1; TRBD1 is a possible D gene (5 bases). The length of the CDR3 is 13 residues. CDR1 is MNHEY and CDR2 is SMNVEV in the germline V gene (reference sequence). Trimming stripped 5 bases from V and 4 bases from J, with 9 bases between. The CDR3 nucleotides are TGTGCCAGCAGTCCGGACAAGTACAATGAGCAGTTCTTC. It yields the protein CASSPDKYNEQFF.

V and J are TRBV6-4 and TRBJ2-5; D is possibly TRBD1 (6 bases). CDR1 is MRHNA and CDR2 is SNTAGT in the germline V gene. The CDR3 contains 14 residues. Trimming stripped 1 base from V and 3 bases from J, with 9 bases between. The CDR3 loop reads CASSDCTGKETQYF. CDR3 nucleotides: TGTGCCAGCAGTGACTGTACAGGGAAAGAGACCCAGTACTTC.

V and J are TRBV5-4 and TRBJ1-2; perhaps TRBD1 as D (6 bases). The CDR3 consists of 12 residues. V lost 5 bases to trimming and J lost 8 bases, with 13 bases between them. Germline lookup yields CDR1 SGHNT and CDR2 YYREEE (reference sequence). CDR3 region: CASRRQEEGYTF. The CDR3, as DNA: TGTGCCAGCAGGCGACAGGAGGAGGGCTACACCTTC.

The chain joins TRBV7-2 to TRBJ2-7, with 13 nucleotides matching TRBD2. This CDR3 comprises 16 residues. The trim removed 1 base at V and 6 bases at J, leaving 6 bases unmatched. Germline V CDR1 and CDR2: SGHTA, FQGNSA. The CDR3 region is CASSLGRTSGSCEQYF. For the CDR3, the DNA is TGTGCCAGCAGCTTAGGGAGGACTAGCGGGAGCTGCGAGCAGTACTTC.

This rearrangement joins TRBV6-5 to TRBJ2-3; D is possibly TRBD2 (6 bases). CDR1 is MNHEY, CDR2 SVGAGI, per germline. CDR3 length: 14 residues. V was shortened by 5 bases and J by 3 bases, with 12 bases between the two germline ends. The CDR3 here is CASSEGLATDTQYF. The CDR3 bases are TGTGCCAGCAGTGAAGGGCTAGCGACAGATACGCAGTATTTT.

The J gene is TRBJ2-7, the V gene TRBV29-1; D is perhaps TRBD2 (8 bases). CDR3 length: 14 residues. V lost 6 bases to trimming and J lost 4 bases, with 19 bases between them. CDR1 and CDR2 (germline): SQVTM, ANQGSEA. The CDR3 coding sequence is TGCAGCGTAACGGACAGGACTAGCAGTTACGAGCAGTACTTC. It encodes CSVTDRTSSYEQYF.